These 20 T cell receptor beta chains originate from one sample sequenced in a study of brain T cells in children with intractable seizures. Data came from immunoSEQ multiplex PCR; TCRdb stores just in-frame clones and leaves some out. The table records approximately 330,000 clones, roughly 92% of them present only once. Noted time point: blood from clinic visit 5 months post-surgery; TSC patient then seizure free. Sequenced here: peripheral blood, sampled about 5 months after surgery. These receptors came from a boy younger than two with tuberous sclerosis and intractable seizures.

Concerning this clone: The junction differs from germline at one of its ends, possibly a read error. This chain uses TRBV13 with TRBJ2-7; the D gene could be TRBD1 or TRBD2 (5 bases each). Germline V gene sequence: CDR1 PRHDT, CDR2 FYEKMQ (reference sequence). The CDR3 is 15 amino acids. DNA of the CDR3: TGTGCCAGCAGCTTAAAGCCCCCGGGACGCTACGAACAGTACTTC. Protein sequence: CASSLKPPGRYEQYF.

The V and J genes are TRBV10-3 and TRBJ1-2, with D possibly matching TRBD1 (5 bases). Trimming took off 3 bases at V and 4 bases at J, with 18 bases between the two ends. The CDR3 length is 16 residues. Per germline, CDR1 ENHRY and CDR2 SYGVKD. Here the CDR3 reads CAISDAYSGAIYGYTF. The CDR3 DNA sequence: TGTGCCATCAGTGATGCTTACTCCGGGGCGATCTATGGCTACACCTTC.

The chain joins TRBV6-5 to TRBJ1-6, with 7 bases that match TRBD1. This CDR3 has 16 residues. CDR1 and CDR2 (germline): MNHEY, SVGAGI. The ends lost 0 bases at V and 8 bases at J; junction bases unmatched: 7. The CDR3 loop reads CASSYSDSGGHSPLHF. In nucleotides, the CDR3 is TGTGCCAGCAGTTACTCTGACTCAGGGGGGCATTCACCCCTCCACTTT.

The V and J genes are TRBV18 and TRBJ2-1; D is undetermined. The V end was cut by 2 bases, the J end by 4 bases, with 15 bases between. Germline lookup yields CDR1 KGHSH and CDR2 LQKENI. This CDR3 has 16 residues. CDR3 DNA: TGTGCCAGCTCACCAACGACCCTACCCAAATACAATGAGCAGTTCTTC. This sequence encodes CASSPTTLPKYNEQFF.

Here the CDR3 reads CASSKGGGTEAFF. The CDR3 coding sequence is TGTGCCAGCAGCAAAGGAGGAGGAACTGAAGCTTTCTTT. The chain couples TRBV21-1 to TRBJ1-1. TRBV21-1 is a pseudogene locus. This CDR3 is 13 amino acids long.

This clone was seen a few times. V is TRBV5-1 and J is TRBJ1-3, with D possibly being TRBD1 (6 bases). CDR1 is SGHRS, CDR2 YFSETQ, per germline. The CDR3 length is 14 residues. V was pared by 2 bases and J by 4 bases, with 10 bases between. The CDR3 bases are TGCGCCAGCAGCTTCGAGGGGGGAGGAAACACCATATATTTT. Protein: CASSFEGGGNTIYF.

The J gene is TRBJ1-2, the V gene TRBV5-6; D ambiguous. CDR1 SGHDT and CDR2 YYEEEE come from the germline V gene. V gave up 3 bases and J gave up 8 bases, with 11 bases separating them. This CDR3 spans 12 amino acids. The CDR3 nucleotides read TGTGCCAGCAGCTGGAGGGTTGGCGGCTACACCTTC. This sequence encodes CASSWRVGGYTF. Filled out from reference TRBV5-6 and TRBJ1-2, the complete variable domain reads DAGVTQSPTHLIKTRGQQVTLRCSPKSGHDTVSWYQQALGQGPQFIFQYYEEEERQRGNFPDRFSGHQFPNYSSELNVNALLLGDSALYLCASSWRVGGYTFGSGTRLTVV.

The chain combines TRBV6-2 or TRBV6-3 with TRBJ1-6; 9 bases are a match to TRBD1. There are 16 residues in the CDR3. V lost 5 bases to trimming and J lost 3 bases; unmatched junction nucleotides: 5. Germline V gene data show CDR1 as MNHEY and CDR2 as SVGEGT. The CDR3 region is CASSETGGDYNSPLHF. DNA for the CDR3: TGTGCCAGCAGTGAGACAGGGGGTGACTATAATTCACCCCTCCACTTT.

The J gene is TRBJ2-5, the V gene TRBV12-3 or TRBV12-4; no firm D call. The germline V and J ends were trimmed by 4 bases and 2 bases, with 8 bases remaining between them. The CDR3 runs 13 residues. CDR3 in DNA: TGTGCCAGCAGTTCGTGGGCACAAGAGACCCAGTACTTC. This translates into CASSSWAQETQYF.

The rearrangement joins TRBV5-1 to TRBJ1-1; maybe TRBD1 (5 bases). Germline CDR1 is SGHRS and CDR2 is YFSETQ. V lost 1 base and J lost 2, with 12 bases in between. The CDR3 length is 15 residues. In DNA form, the CDR3 reads TGCGCCAGCAGCTTGTTTACGGGGCCCAACACTGAAGCTTTCTTT. Translated, it gives CASSLFTGPNTEAFF. The full variable domain, in which reference TRBV5-1 and TRBJ1-1 provide the parts outside the CDR3, is KAGVTQTPRYLIKTRGQQVTLSCSPISGHRSVSWYQQTPGQGLQFLFEYFSETQRNKGNFPGRFSGRQFSNSRSEMNVSTLELGDSALYLCASSLFTGPNTEAFFGQGTRLTVV.

CDR3 coding DNA: TGTGCCAGCAGCCTTAGCGGGGACACAGATACGCAGTATTTT. Translated: CASSLSGDTDTQYF. V gene TRBV9 combines with J gene TRBJ2-3; 8 nucleotides line up with TRBD2. This CDR3 is built from 14 residues. Germline CDR1 reads SGDLS; CDR2 reads YYNGEE. J was trimmed by 2 bases and V by 4 bases; bases with no gene match: 3.

The CDR3 sequence is CASSLTSGGTTGELFF. Written as DNA, the CDR3 is TGTGCCAGCAGCTTGACTAGCGGGGGCACCACCGGGGAGCTGTTTTTT. The V gene is TRBV7-2, the J gene TRBJ2-2, with 12 bases aligning to TRBD2. J gave up 4 bases and V 3 bases, and 3 bases lay outside the gene matches. Germline V gene sequence: CDR1 SGHTA, CDR2 FQGNSA. This CDR3 has 16 amino acids.

For the CDR3, the DNA is TGCGCCAGCAGCTTGACAGGGGGCATTTCACCCCTCCACTTT. It encodes CASSLTGGISPLHF. The genes are TRBV5-1 and TRBJ1-6; 9 bases fit TRBD1. V gave up 1 base and J gave up 9 bases; unmatched junction bases: 2. Germline V gene lookup returns CDR1 SGHRS and CDR2 YFSETQ. This CDR3 spans 14 amino acids.

The table lists this clone with a few counts. The rearrangement joins TRBV7-9 to TRBJ1-2; D gene unclear. The ends were cut back, 4 bases at V and 4 bases at J, with 13 bases in the middle. Germline CDR1 is SEHNR and CDR2 is FQNEAQ (reference sequence). CDR3 size: 14 residues. CDR3 DNA: TGTGCCAGCAGCTATTTGACGGCCAGCTATGGCTACACCTTC. This encodes CASSYLTASYGYTF.

The rearrangement links TRBV27 to TRBJ1-6; D is unresolved. The CDR3 covers 17 residues. V lost 5 bases and J lost 0, with 14 bases in between. Per the germline V gene, CDR1 is MNHEY and CDR2 is SMNVEV (reference sequence). The CDR3 nucleotides are TGTGCCAGCAGTCCATTTTCCCCGGGCTCCTATAATTCACCCCTCCACTTT. Translated: CASSPFSPGSYNSPLHF.

The CDR3 protein is CASSLDLGGETQYF. The CDR3 DNA reads as TGTGCCAGCAGCTTGGACTTGGGCGGAGAGACCCAGTACTTC. The chain links TRBV5-4 to TRBJ2-5, with D unresolved. Germline CDR1 SGHNT, CDR2 YYREEE (reference sequence). Trimming removed 0 bases from V and 4 bases from J, with 10 bases in between. CDR3 length equals 14 residues. The full variable domain, completed using reference TRBV5-4 and TRBJ2-5, is ETGVTQSPTHLIKTRGQQVTLRCSSQSGHNTVSWYQQALGQGPQFIFQYYREEENGRGNFPPRFSGLQFPNYSSELNVNALELDDSALYLCASSLDLGGETQYFGPGTRLLVL.

The V gene is TRBV5-5, the J gene TRBJ2-4, with TRBD2 identical over 10 bases. Looked up from germline, CDR1 is SGHKS and CDR2 is YYEKEE (reference sequence). The ends lost 0 bases at V and 5 bases at J; junction bases unmatched: 5. This CDR3 has 16 amino acids. The CDR3 loop is CASSLAPLAGENIQYF. In nucleotides, the CDR3 is TGTGCCAGCAGCTTGGCCCCCCTAGCGGGGGAAAACATTCAGTACTTC.

The chain links TRBV30 to TRBJ2-7; 11 bases align to TRBD2. The CDR3 is made up of 14 amino acids. CDR1 is GTSNPN, CDR2 SVGIG, per germline (reference sequence). V trimming: 6 bases; J trimming: 1 base; junction bases outside the gene matches: 5. The CDR3 sequence is CACSTSGKSYEQYF. CDR3 in DNA: TGTGCCTGTTCGACTAGCGGGAAATCCTACGAGCAGTACTTC.

The genes are TRBV25-1 and TRBJ1-2; D is ambiguous. Trimming removed 2 bases at V and 5 bases at J, with 9 bases between. This CDR3 has 13 residues. Germline V gene data show CDR1 as MGHDK and CDR2 as SYGVNS. CDR3 DNA sequence: TGTGCCAGCAGTGAAGGGAATGCATATGGCTACACCTTC. This sequence encodes CASSEGNAYGYTF.

The chain is built from TRBV7-2 and TRBJ2-1; 9 bases agree with TRBD1. The CDR3 has 15 residues. V shed 5 bases, J shed 4 bases, and the junction held 6 bases outside the gene matches. Germline V gene lookup returns CDR1 SGHTA and CDR2 FQGNSA. The CDR3 is CASSPGTGRYNEQFF. The DNA of the CDR3 is TGTGCCAGCAGCCCCGGGACAGGGAGATACAATGAGCAGTTCTTC.